A single sample is the source of the 2 T cell receptor beta chains below, sequenced in a study of T cell responses to AZD1222 COVID-19 vaccine. Measured with immunoSEQ multiplex PCR; TCRdb has only the in-frame clones, and not every one. Of 90,000 to 130,000 clones listed, approximately 90% are singletons. Specimen: peripheral blood, collected on day 0 of MenACWY control vaccination. The receptors shown here come from an adult in good health.

The rearrangement uses TRBV29-1 and TRBJ2-7; 10 bases agree with TRBD1. After removal of 4 bases from V and 5 bases from J, the junction contained 8 bases not matched to a gene. Germline lookup yields CDR1 SQVTM and CDR2 ANQGSEA. This CDR3 region has 14 residues. CDR3 DNA: TGCAGCGTTGTGGGGGGGACAGGGGCAGACGAGCAGTACTTC. It translates to CSVVGGTGADEQYF.

The J gene is TRBJ1-2, the V gene TRBV4-1; 9 bases align to TRBD1. Germline V gene data show CDR1 as MGHRA and CDR2 as YSYEKL. Trimming took 0 bases from V and 7 from J; bases not matched to a gene: 12. The CDR3 consists of 17 residues. CDR3 sequence reads: CASSQDPKGTGIGGYTF. The DNA of the CDR3 is TGCGCCAGCAGCCAAGATCCAAAGGGGACAGGGATCGGTGGCTACACCTTC.